This T cell receptor beta chain was captured by sequencing in a study of blood T cell repertoires in COVID-19. The CDR3 totals 12 residues. V trimming: 4 bases; J trimming: 10 bases; junction bases outside the gene matches: 8. Germline V gene sequence: CDR1 SGHNT, CDR2 YYREEE (reference sequence). Clones were read by immunoSEQ multiplex PCR, and TCRdb kept only the in-frame ones, dropping some. Of 85,000 to 95,000 clones in the sample, about 87% were seen once. Sequenced sample: peripheral blood. The V and J genes are TRBV5-4 and TRBJ2-7, with 7 bases identical to TRBD1. The sequence derives from a man aged 60-69 years with acute or convalescent COVID-19. CDR3 region: CASSVRQGVQYF. The CDR3 DNA reads TGTGCCAGCAGCGTGAGACAGGGAGTACAGTACTTC.